Included here is one TCR beta chain sequence, with context. Its specificity is unknown. Given the absence of the conserved phenylalanine or tryptophan at the CDR3 end, a read error is likely. Each CDR3 protein is one row after TCRdb ran MiXCR on the multiplex PCR reads. Here the sample spans about 20,000 distinct CDR3 sequences, around two fifths being singletons. Germline CDR1 reads LGHDT; CDR2 reads YNNKEL (reference sequence). The V gene lost 1 base and the J gene lost 6 bases, with 9 bases spanning the gap. CDR3 size: 14 residues. This sample was included in a study of breast tumors, draining lymph nodes, adjacent tissues. Findings of the study overall: Tumor TCR diversity was below lymph nodes but above nontumor tissue.

The sequenced sample consisted of breast tumor tissue. The V call is TRBV3-1, the J call TRBJ1-4, with a tentative D call TRBD1 (6 bases). The TCR sequence derives from a female donor with breast cancer. Some clones in this sample may be carry-over from other donors' samples. The CDR3 sequence is CASSQVEGDEKLFS. As DNA, the CDR3 is TGTGCCAGCAGCCAAGTAGAGGGGGATGAAAAACTGTTTTCT.